The T cell receptor (beta chain) under discussion was sequenced for a study of blood T cell repertoires in COVID-19. The CDR3 has 15 residues. The V end lost 0 bases, the J end lost 2 bases, and 8 bases lay between the germline ends. Per germline, CDR1 SGHAT and CDR2 FQNNGV. The data were produced by immunoSEQ multiplex PCR, yet TCRdb's version contains in-frame clones alone and is incomplete. The sample gives roughly 76,000 clones, roughly 91% of which show up once; approximately 1.2% is in the top ten. Participants were aged about 18 to 100 years, lived in 24 US areas, and enrolled virtually. This clone has a single count.

This receptor was taken from a woman in her fifties or sixties with acute COVID-19. The sample consisted of PBMCs or T cells enriched from blood (not recorded which). The rearrangement joins TRBV11-2 to TRBJ1-5; D is ambiguous. CDR3 amino acids: CASSLDGQRNQPQHF. The DNA of the CDR3 is TGTGCCAGCAGCTTAGATGGGCAGCGCAATCAGCCCCAGCATTTT.